This T cell receptor beta chain was identified in a study of T cell repertoires in urothelial bladder cancer (dated by TCRdb to the late 2010s). A note on the overall study: Of the approximately 12 resected lesions, three were clinical stage cT0, three were cTa, three were cT1, and three were cT2 or greater. In the study, clonality of the TCR repertoire in bladder tumors was compared against clonality in benign bladder inflammation. About a dozen patients who had bladder lesions and were undergoing transurethral resection were prospectively identified. Around eleven resected bladder lesions, consisting of urothelial carcinoma (UC+) and benign (UC-) specimens, were examined. Results and caveats for the whole study, not just this receptor: Urothelial carcinoma specimens contained fewer T cells than benign specimens, with a median of about 5,800 versus 28,000. A single T-cell clone reached up to about 17% of infiltrating lymphocytes in carcinoma specimens, compared with 1.5% to 2% in benign specimens. Median tumor infiltrating lymphocyte percentage was approximately 2% in carcinoma specimens and 12% in benign specimens.

Bladder lesion specimens were obtained at transurethral resection and were stored at -80C. From bladder specimens obtained at transurethral resection, DNA was extracted. Of note for this clone: Its target antigen remains unknown. No much larger clone is present one base from it, and per-base qualities are unavailable.

Measured from the cysteine to the phenylalanine, the CDR3 is 14 residues long. CDR3 DNA is the only sequence kept; it has 42 bases, read in frame from the first base. Sequences SGHAT (CDR1) and FQNNGV (CDR2) are obtained from the germline V gene. V is shortened by 3 bases, J by 2 bases, and the region joining them spans 9 bases. The TCR beta chain CDR3 region was sequenced with the immunoSEQ assay. Per the original workflow: For each specimen, the T-cell fraction, clonal dominance, and maximum TCR clone frequency were calculated. Sourced from immuneACCESS, this table was stored by TCRdb with only in-frame sequences that have V and J called. A share of the clones is absent; for the studies checked, an unresolved V gene accounts for under half, and the remainder has no known explanation. For V, J and clone size, that table is used; D and trimming come from the DNA. Present in this sample are fewer than 15,000 clones, 60% to 70% of which were seen just once. Almost 9% of the sample goes to the ten largest clones.

The clonotype originates from a human donor with urothelial carcinoma. The V gene is TRBV11-2 and the J gene is TRBJ2-3; TRBD1 is a possible D gene, resting on 5 matching bases. Material: tumor-infiltrating cells from bladder cancer. The CDR3 here reads CASSLTVLTDTQYF. The sequenced DNA: TGTGCCAGCAGCTTGACAGTACTCACAGATACGCAGTATTTT.